The 6 T cell receptor beta chains given below trace back to one sample, sequenced in a study of T cell responses to AZD1222 COVID-19 vaccine. TCRdb's table, derived via immunoSEQ multiplex PCR, lists solely in-frame clones and lacks some. Of fewer than 90,000 clones listed, more than 70% are singletons. The specimen comprised peripheral blood, sampled 28 days after the second AZD1222 dose. The receptors derive from an adult who received the AZD1222 COVID-19 vaccine.

In its sample, this clone was seen a few times. The chain uses TRBV6-4 and TRBJ2-7; no reliable D call. This CDR3 is built from 13 residues. Germline assignment: CDR1 MRHNA and CDR2 SNTAGT. The V end lost 4 bases, the J end lost 7 bases, and 14 bases lay between the germline ends. The CDR3 DNA follows: TGTGCCAGCAGTGTGGGCCCCCGGAATGAGCAGTACTTC. Residues: CASSVGPRNEQYF.

This clone was detected a few times. The J gene is TRBJ1-2, the V gene TRBV20-1, with a weak D call TRBD1 (5 bases). The germline V gene encodes CDR1 DFQATT and CDR2 SNEGSKA (reference sequence). The CDR3 loop spans 11 amino acids. The CDR3 spells CSGRGSYGYTF. The CDR3 DNA reads as TGCAGCGGGCGGGGCAGCTATGGCTACACCTTC.

The chain is built from TRBV5-4 and TRBJ2-2; possible D gene TRBD1, 6 bases. Germline assignment: CDR1 SGHNT and CDR2 YYREEE (reference sequence). The CDR3 has 15 amino acids. V shed 4 bases and J shed 5 bases, with 15 bases lying between them. In nucleotides, the CDR3 is TGTGCCAGCAGCACCCCGACAGGCCGAACCGGGGAGCTGTTTTTT. It codes for CASSTPTGRTGELFF.

The chain joins TRBV5-1 to TRBJ1-5; D might be TRBD1 (5 bases). The germline V gene encodes CDR1 SGHRS and CDR2 YFSETQ. Trimming took 0 bases from V and 7 from J, leaving 11 bases between them. The CDR3 covers 14 residues. The CDR3 sequence is CASSLATGPQPQHF. For the CDR3, the DNA is TGCGCCAGCAGCTTGGCGACGGGGCCCCAGCCCCAGCATTTT.

V is TRBV7-3 and J is TRBJ1-2, with TRBD1 matching 10 bases. Unmatched junction bases numbered 8, after V lost 7 bases and J lost 3 bases. The CDR3 covers 15 residues. Germline V CDR1 and CDR2: SGHTA, FQGTGA. The CDR3 coding sequence is TGTGCCAGCAACACACCGGGACAGGGGTACTATGGCTACACCTTC. Protein product: CASNTPGQGYYGYTF.

The chain is built from TRBV10-2 and TRBJ1-3; perhaps TRBD1 as D (5 bases). The length of the CDR3 is 15 residues. Germline V gene lookup returns CDR1 WSHSY and CDR2 SAAADI. Trimming cost V 6 bases and J 0 bases, with 12 bases left between them. The CDR3: CASSPGLFSGNTIYF. The CDR3 DNA reads as TGCGCCAGCAGCCCAGGGCTATTCTCTGGAAACACCATATATTTT.